This T cell receptor (beta chain) is drawn from a study of CD8+ T cells in alopecia areata. This clone turned up a few times. Indicated treatment: oral pan-JAK inhibitor, 5-10 mg twice daily. V was pared by 7 bases and J by 1 base, with 19 bases between. The germline gives CDR1 SQVTM, CDR2 ANQGSEA. The CDR3 totals 16 residues. TCR sequencing used cDNA made by reverse transcription of extracted RNA. Sequenced by immunoSEQ multiplex PCR; TCRdb stores in-frame clones only, minus some. Among about 210,000 clones listed, 64% were seen once. The material sequenced was CD4+ T cells sorted from blood, taken at week 4, from a patient treated with tofacitinib. This chain connects TRBV29-1 to TRBJ2-2; D possibly matches TRBD1 or TRBD2 (5 bases each). This receptor was identified in a human donor with alopecia areata. The CDR3 protein is CSALPTGTENTGELFF. The CDR3 DNA reads as TGCAGCGCCCTACCCACCGGGACGGAGAACACCGGGGAGCTGTTTTTT.